This entry describes one TCR beta chain. Its antigen is not yet known. No clone much larger than this one lies a single base away; base qualities are absent. V is cut back by 6 bases and J by 5 bases, with 5 bases in the junction unmatched. The cysteine opens and the phenylalanine closes a CDR3 of 13 amino acids. The sequence is cut down to CDR3 DNA, 39 bases in frame from base 1. The germline V gene (reference sequence) gives CDR1 as LNHDA and CDR2 as SQIVND. These data belong to a study of OX40 agonist ivuxolimab in advanced cancers. In the study overall: Ivuxolimab, which targeted the costimulatory receptor OX40 (CD134), was an agonistic, fully human IgG2 monoclonal antibody. Intravenous ivuxolimab was administered to patients every 2 weeks at six dose levels: 0.01, 0.1, 0.3, 1.5, 3 and 10 mg/kg. Of the approximately 50 patients in dose escalation, about 20 had hepatocellular carcinoma, about 15 had melanoma, 9 had renal cell carcinoma and 9 had head and neck cancer. A male proportion of about 79% and a mean age of about 60 years, ranging from 23 to 79, were recorded for the dose-escalation cohort. Prior anti-PD-1, anti-PD-L1 or anti-CTLA-4 therapy was permitted, and checkpoint inhibitors had been received by around 40% of dose-escalation patients. Partial responses were achieved by three dose-escalation patients, of whom one had hepatocellular carcinoma and two had cutaneous melanoma. The point of sequencing TCRbeta in the periphery was to test whether ivuxolimab changed TCR sequence diversity and drove clonal T-cell expansion. The paper describes the monotherapy dose-escalation part (N of about 52 patients) of the phase I trial of ivuxolimab.

To sequence the TCRbeta CDR3 region, genomic DNA was isolated from the sorted cells. The immunoSEQ Assay was used for sequencing of TCRbeta CDR3 regions. Held by TCRdb, this immuneACCESS table contains in-frame sequences only and omits some clones. Under half of the omission traces to an unresolved V gene where checked; the cause of the rest is unknown. The sample has about 95,000 clones on record, over 75% of them singletons. Together, the top ten hold about 3.8% of the sample. The trial excluded patients who had a history of autoimmune disease or who were on systemic immunosuppression. Peripheral blood for TCR sequencing was collected from all dose cohorts at baseline, on cycle 4 day 1, and on cycle 7 day 1. The samples were taken from a phase I, first-in-human, multicenter, open-label dose-escalation trial of ivuxolimab. Adults with locally advanced or metastatic head and neck squamous cell, hepatocellular, melanoma or renal cell carcinoma were enrolled in the trial. Before TCR sequencing, CD4+ and CD8+ T cells were separately sorted from peripheral blood.

General study outcomes and caveats: After ivuxolimab, expanded clones were on average more numerous among CD8+ T cells than among CD4+ T cells. In the 0.1-3.0 mg/kg groups, partial responders were among the patients with the lowest normalized peripheral clonal expansion, particularly in CD8+ T cells. Which antigens the clonally expanded peripheral T cells were specific for was not determined. Low levels of normalized T-cell clonal expansion were also seen in some patients who did not respond. At doses of 0.1 to 3.0 mg/kg, clonal expansion of both CD4+ and CD8+ blood T cells was observed from baseline to week 6.

The rearranged segments are TRBV19 and TRBJ2-5; 8 bases in between match TRBD2. The origin of this receptor is an adult with an advanced solid tumor such as melanoma, head and neck, liver or kidney cancer. The sample consisted of CD4+ or CD8+ T cells sorted from blood, taken in a trial of the OX40 agonist ivuxolimab. In nucleotides, the sequence is TGTGCCAGTAGCCCGGGGGGGCAGGAGACCCAGTACTTC. This translates into CASSPGGQETQYF.